What follows are 26 T cell receptor beta chains derived from one specimen sequenced in a study of T cell responses to AZD1222 COVID-19 vaccine. Here immunoSEQ multiplex PCR was the method, and the copy in TCRdb shows in-frame clones only, minus some. Altogether more than 60,000 clones are present, roughly 85% being singletons, with the ten largest covering about 19%. The sequencing here drew on peripheral blood, taken on day 0 of AZD1222 vaccination. These receptors were collected from an adult in good health.

The chain links TRBV19 to TRBJ1-6; 7 nucleotides line up with TRBD1. After removal of 7 bases from V and 10 bases from J, the junction contained 13 bases not matched to a gene. The CDR3 is 15 residues long. Germline CDR1 reads LNHDA; CDR2 reads SQIVND (reference sequence). CDR3 loop: CASNQGRGGGSPLHF. The CDR3 bases are TGTGCCAGTAACCAAGGGCGGGGAGGGGGCTCACCCCTCCACTTT. Full variable domain (rest looked up from reference TRBV19 and TRBJ1-6): DGGITQSPKYLFRKEGQNVTLSCEQNLNHDAMYWYRQDPGQGLRLIYYSQIVNDFQKGDIAEGYSVSREKKESFPLTVTSAQKNPTAFYLCASNQGRGGGSPLHFGNGTRLTVT.

This clone appeared a few times. The chain uses TRBV6-1 and TRBJ2-7; 7 bases fit TRBD2. The CDR3 is 13 residues long. The V segment lost 2 bases and the J segment 8 bases; nucleotides outside the gene matches: 6. CDR1 is MNHNS, CDR2 SASEGT, per germline. The CDR3 DNA follows: TGTGCCAGCAGTGAACGGGGGGAGGGGAAGCAGTACTTC. Its translation is CASSERGEGKQYF.

The CDR3 coding sequence is TGTGCCAGCAGCCCTGAGGTGATGAACACTGAAGCTTTCTTT. Its protein product is CASSPEVMNTEAFF. This chain links TRBV5-4 with TRBJ1-1; D remains ambiguous. V lost 4 bases and J lost 0, with 10 bases in between. CDR3 length: 14 residues. Germline V lookup: CDR1 SGHNT, CDR2 YYREEE (reference sequence).

The chain has TRBV28 and TRBJ2-5; 8 nucleotides align to TRBD1. CDR1 and CDR2 from the germline V gene are MDHEN and SYDVKM. The CDR3 spans 15 residues. Unmatched junction bases numbered 7, after V lost 6 bases and J lost 1 base. CDR3 bases: TGTGCCAGCAGATCAGGGGGCGCGGTCCAAGAGACCCAGTACTTC. The encoded protein is CASRSGGAVQETQYF.

The rearrangement links TRBV2 to TRBJ1-1; D remains unclear. Trimming cost V 4 bases and J 10 bases, with 13 bases left between them. CDR1 and CDR2 (germline): SNHLY, FYNNEI. CDR3 length: 12 amino acids. CDR3: CASSVARVSAFF. CDR3 bases: TGTGCCAGCAGTGTCGCCCGGGTCTCAGCTTTCTTT.

The chain combines TRBV30 with TRBJ1-2, with D possibly matching TRBD1 (6 bases). V was trimmed by 0 bases and J by 6 bases, leaving 20 bases between them. CDR3 size: 16 residues. Germline-derived CDR1 and CDR2 are GTSNPN and SVGIG (reference sequence). The CDR3 region is CAWSVRGLFDPNGYTF. The DNA for the CDR3 is TGTGCCTGGAGTGTACGGGGGCTATTCGACCCGAATGGCTACACCTTC.

The genes are TRBV12-3 or TRBV12-4 and TRBJ1-5; no reliable D call. The length of the CDR3 is 11 residues. V was clipped by 6 bases and J by 5 bases, with 5 bases between them. The DNA for the CDR3 is TGTGCCAGCAGCAACGATCAGCCCCAGCATTTT. Translating it yields CASSNDQPQHF.

Comments on this clone: Other DNA sequences of this sample code for an identical CDR3. The rearrangement joins TRBV3-1 (or the pseudogene TRBV3-2) to TRBJ1-1, with D maybe TRBD1 (5 bases). V shed 0 bases and J shed 6 bases, with 11 bases lying between them. The CDR3 covers 14 residues. CDR1 is LGHDT, CDR2 YNNKEL, per germline (reference sequence). The chain's CDR3 is CASSQEVRGAEAFF. CDR3 in DNA: TGTGCCAGCAGCCAAGAAGTACGGGGGGCTGAAGCTTTCTTT.

V is TRBV7-8 and J is TRBJ1-2; 9 nucleotides align to TRBD1. The CDR3 length is 14 residues. V was pared by 1 base and J by 8 bases, with 5 bases of the junction left unmatched. In germline, CDR1 is SGHVS, CDR2 FQNEAQ. The CDR3 DNA reads TGTGCCAGCAGCTTAGTACAGGGGGCTGGGGGCTACACCTTC. Translation: CASSLVQGAGGYTF.

The chain couples TRBV5-5 to TRBJ1-5, with TRBD1 matching over 11 bases. The CDR3 has 15 residues. The V gene's germline CDR1 is SGHKS and CDR2 YYEKEE (reference sequence). The ends lost 6 bases at V and 6 bases at J; junction bases unmatched: 8. CDR3: CASTLGQGASQPQHF. CDR3 bases: TGTGCCAGCACCCTCGGACAGGGGGCATCTCAGCCCCAGCATTTT. Looking up the rest from reference TRBV5-5 and TRBJ1-5 gives the full variable domain: DAGVTQSPTHLIKTRGQQVTLRCSPISGHKSVSWYQQVLGQGPQFIFQYYEKEERGRGNFPDRFSARQFPNYSSELNVNALLLGDSALYLCASTLGQGASQPQHFGDGTRLSIL.

This clone came up a few times. V and J are TRBV27 and TRBJ2-1; tentative D call: TRBD1 (6 bases). The V gene's germline CDR1 is MNHEY and CDR2 SMNVEV (reference sequence). Trimming took 6 bases from V and 5 from J, leaving 14 bases between them. CDR3 length equals 14 residues. CDR3 sequence reads: CASRGWGRNNEQFF. The CDR3 DNA reads as TGTGCCAGCAGGGGGTGGGGGCGAAACAATGAGCAGTTCTTC.

V and J are TRBV24-1 and TRBJ2-1, with D possibly matching TRBD1 (5 bases). The CDR3 loop spans 14 amino acids. The germline V and J ends were trimmed by 6 bases and 2 bases, with 10 bases remaining between them. Germline CDR1 and CDR2: KGHDR and SFDVKD. CDR3 bases: TGTGCCACCAGTCCGTCAGGGACCTACAATGAGCAGTTCTTC. Translation gives CATSPSGTYNEQFF.

The chain joins TRBV29-1 to TRBJ2-3; D possibly uses TRBD1 or TRBD2 (5 bases each). V was clipped by 6 bases and J by 5 bases, with 15 bases between them. The CDR3 is 13 residues long. CDR1 and CDR2 (germline): SQVTM, ANQGSEA. CDR3 sequence reads: CSVEDPRGDTQYF. The CDR3 bases are TGCAGCGTGGAGGACCCGAGGGGAGATACGCAGTATTTT.

The chain couples TRBV28 to TRBJ1-5, with D hard to call. The CDR3 contains 12 residues. From germline, CDR1 is MDHEN and CDR2 SYDVKM. V was trimmed by 8 bases and J by 2 bases, leaving 7 bases between them. The chain's CDR3 is CASGSGNQPQHF. Here the CDR3 DNA reads TGTGCCAGCGGATCGGGCAATCAGCCCCAGCATTTT.

The chain carries TRBV6-4 and TRBJ2-5, with D perhaps matching TRBD1 (5 bases). V was trimmed by 10 bases and J by 5 bases, leaving 20 bases between them. The CDR3 loop spans 14 amino acids. Germline CDR1 MRHNA, CDR2 SNTAGT. The CDR3 spells CATTARVLGETQYF. In nucleotides, the CDR3 is TGTGCCACGACTGCCAGGGTTTTGGGGGAGACCCAGTACTTC.

This clone was observed at least ten times. The V and J genes are TRBV30 and TRBJ1-6; no firm D call. The CDR3 extends over 14 amino acids. The V end lost 1 base, the J end lost 14 bases, and 18 bases lay between the germline ends. Germline V gives CDR1 GTSNPN, CDR2 SVGIG (reference sequence). The CDR3 here is CAWSAATFIGTLHF. The CDR3 nucleotides are TGTGCCTGGAGTGCAGCAACCTTCATCGGGACCCTCCACTTT.

The chain is built from TRBV19 and TRBJ1-4, with 8 positions matching TRBD1. The CDR3 covers 14 residues. In germline, CDR1 is LNHDA, CDR2 SQIVND (reference sequence). The junction had 3 bases not matched to a gene; V was cut back by 3 bases and J by 6 bases. Here the CDR3 DNA reads TGTGCCAGTAGTATCGGACAGGGACATGAAAAACTGTTTTTT. This codes for CASSIGQGHEKLFF.

This clone was counted only a few times. This chain connects TRBV5-4 to TRBJ1-4; 8 bases map to TRBD1. The ends lost 4 bases at V and 7 bases at J; junction bases unmatched: 9. Germline CDR1 SGHNT, CDR2 YYREEE (reference sequence). CDR3 size: 15 residues. CDR3 residues: CASSAKQGVAEKLFF. Here the CDR3 DNA reads TGTGCCAGCAGCGCGAAACAGGGGGTGGCTGAAAAACTGTTTTTT.

The V and J genes are TRBV25-1 and TRBJ1-4, with D uncertain. Germline values: CDR1 MGHDK, CDR2 SYGVNS. V shed 5 bases and J shed 4 bases, with 8 bases lying between them. This CDR3 is 13 amino acids long. DNA for the CDR3: TGTGCCAGCAGTCGACACGGTAATGAAAAACTGTTTTTT. Its translation is CASSRHGNEKLFF.

This chain joins TRBV18 and TRBJ2-1; the D gene could be TRBD1 or TRBD2 (6 bases each). The CDR3 has 16 amino acids. Germline V gene sequence: CDR1 KGHSH, CDR2 LQKENI. Trimming removed 5 bases at V and 4 bases at J, with 18 bases between. CDR3 DNA: TGTGCCAGCTCAGGGGGACTCCGGCAGGGGTACAATGAGCAGTTCTTC. Protein: CASSGGLRQGYNEQFF.

The chain has TRBV9 and TRBJ2-1; no firm D call. The ends were cut back, 2 bases at V and 1 base at J, with 7 bases in the middle. This CDR3 contains 14 residues. Germline CDR1 and CDR2: SGDLS and YYNGEE. CDR3 region: CASSVVVSYNEQFF. CDR3 sequence (DNA): TGTGCCAGCAGCGTCGTAGTTTCCTACAATGAGCAGTTCTTC. Full variable domain (missing parts from reference TRBV9 and TRBJ2-1): DSGVTQTPKHLITATGQRVTLRCSPRSGDLSVYWYQQSLDQGLQFLIQYYNGEERAKGNILERFSAQQFPDLHSELNLSSLELGDSALYFCASSVVVSYNEQFFGPGTRLTVL.

The chain couples TRBV7-6 to TRBJ2-2; 12 positions agree with TRBD2. The CDR3 is made up of 18 amino acids. The germline CDR1 and CDR2 sequences are SGHVS and FNYEAQ. Trimming removed 4 bases from V and 0 bases from J; junction bases left unmatched: 6. This CDR3 is CASSSTSGGLANTGELFF. The DNA for the CDR3 is TGTGCCAGCAGCTCGACTAGCGGGGGCCTCGCGAACACCGGGGAGCTGTTTTTT.

V is TRBV20-1 and J is TRBJ1-3, with D uncertain. Trimming took off 3 bases at V and 8 bases at J, with 11 bases between the two ends. This CDR3 has 12 residues. Germline V gene lookup returns CDR1 DFQATT and CDR2 SNEGSKA (reference sequence). CDR3 loop: CSASNLMDTIYF. In DNA form, the CDR3 reads TGCAGTGCTAGTAACCTAATGGACACCATATATTTT.

The chain combines TRBV5-1 with TRBJ1-3; D uncertain. Trimming left V 1 base short and J 2 bases short, with 7 bases between. Per the germline V gene, CDR1 is SGHRS and CDR2 is YFSETQ. The CDR3 length is 14 residues. CDR3 nucleotide sequence: TGCGCCAGCAGCTTGAATATGGCTGGAAACACCATATATTTT. Translating gives CASSLNMAGNTIYF.

The CDR3 sequence: CAWSPVAGGSYNSPLHF. In DNA, the CDR3 is TGTGCCTGGAGTCCGGTTGCGGGAGGCTCCTATAATTCACCCCTCCACTTT. V usage is TRBV30 and J usage is TRBJ1-6; D remains ambiguous. Trimming shortened V by 2 bases and J by 0 bases, and 14 bases separated the two germline ends. The CDR3 spans 17 residues. CDR1 is GTSNPN, CDR2 SVGIG, per germline (reference sequence).

The J gene is TRBJ2-3, the V gene TRBV7-2; D might be TRBD2 (6 bases). The CDR3 runs to 15 residues. Trimming shortened V by 1 base and J by 3 bases, and 11 bases separated the two germline ends. The germline V gene encodes CDR1 SGHTA and CDR2 FQGNSA. CDR3 protein: CASSLGGVVTDTQYF. The CDR3, as DNA: TGTGCCAGCAGCTTAGGGGGGGTAGTGACAGATACGCAGTATTTT.